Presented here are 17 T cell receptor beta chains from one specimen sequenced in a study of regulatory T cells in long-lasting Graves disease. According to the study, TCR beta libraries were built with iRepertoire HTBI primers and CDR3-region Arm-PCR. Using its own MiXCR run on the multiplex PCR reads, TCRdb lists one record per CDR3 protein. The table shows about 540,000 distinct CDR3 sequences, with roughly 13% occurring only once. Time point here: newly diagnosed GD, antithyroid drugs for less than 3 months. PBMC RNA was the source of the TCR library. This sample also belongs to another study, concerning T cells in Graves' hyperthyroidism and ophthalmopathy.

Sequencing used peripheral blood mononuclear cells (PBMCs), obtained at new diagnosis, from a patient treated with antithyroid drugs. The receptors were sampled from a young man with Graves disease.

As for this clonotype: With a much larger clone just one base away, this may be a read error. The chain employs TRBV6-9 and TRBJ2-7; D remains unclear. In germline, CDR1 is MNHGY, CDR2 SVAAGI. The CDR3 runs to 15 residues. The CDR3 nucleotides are TGTGCCAACAGTTACTCCGTGAGTTGGGAATACGAGCAGTACTTC. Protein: CANSYSVSWEYEQYF.

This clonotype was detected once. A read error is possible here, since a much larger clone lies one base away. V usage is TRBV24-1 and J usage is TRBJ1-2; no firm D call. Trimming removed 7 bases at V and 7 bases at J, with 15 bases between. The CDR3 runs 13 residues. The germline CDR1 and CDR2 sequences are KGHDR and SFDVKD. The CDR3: CATSRDTSFGYTF. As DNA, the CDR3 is TGTGCCACCAGCCGGGATACCTCCTTTGGCTACACCTTC.

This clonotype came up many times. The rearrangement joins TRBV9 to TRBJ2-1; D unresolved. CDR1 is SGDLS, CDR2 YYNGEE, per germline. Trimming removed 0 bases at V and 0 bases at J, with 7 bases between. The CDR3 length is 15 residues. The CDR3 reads CASSVGYGSYNEQFF. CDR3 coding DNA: TGTGCCAGCAGCGTAGGGTATGGCTCCTACAATGAGCAGTTCTTC.

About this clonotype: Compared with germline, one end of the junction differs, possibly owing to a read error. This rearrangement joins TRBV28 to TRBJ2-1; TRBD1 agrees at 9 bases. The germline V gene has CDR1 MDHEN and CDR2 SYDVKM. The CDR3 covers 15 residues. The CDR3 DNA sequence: TGTGCCAGCAGTTTGGGAGGACAGGGGAACAATGGGCAGTTCTTC. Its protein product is CASSLGGQGNNGQFF.

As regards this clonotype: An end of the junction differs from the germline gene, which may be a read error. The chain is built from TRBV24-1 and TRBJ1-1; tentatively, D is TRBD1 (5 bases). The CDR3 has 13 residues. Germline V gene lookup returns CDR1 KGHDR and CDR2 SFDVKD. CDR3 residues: CATSTGMNTETFF. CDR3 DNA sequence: TGTGCCACGAGCACAGGCATGAACACTGAAACTTTCTTT.

In nucleotides, the CDR3 is TGTGCCAGCAGCGGACAGGGACGATTCAATGAGCAGTTCTTC. Translated: CASSGQGRFNEQFF. The rearrangement uses TRBV5-6 and TRBJ2-1, with 8 bases identical to TRBD1. Per germline, CDR1 SGHDT and CDR2 YYEEEE. The ends lost 4 bases at V and 6 bases at J; junction bases unmatched: 6. This CDR3 is 14 amino acids long.

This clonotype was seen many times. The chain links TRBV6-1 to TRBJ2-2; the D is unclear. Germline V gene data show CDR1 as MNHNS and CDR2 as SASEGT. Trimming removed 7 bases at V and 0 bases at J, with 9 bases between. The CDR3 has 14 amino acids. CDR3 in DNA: TGTGCCAGCACCAATCTAGCGAACACCGGGGAGCTGTTTTTT. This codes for CASTNLANTGELFF.

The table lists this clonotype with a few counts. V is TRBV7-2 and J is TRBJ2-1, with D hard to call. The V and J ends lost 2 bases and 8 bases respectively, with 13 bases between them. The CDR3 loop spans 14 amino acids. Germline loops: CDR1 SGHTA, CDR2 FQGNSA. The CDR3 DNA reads TGTGCCAGCAGCTTACGGCGGCCCCCCGATGAGCAGTTCTTC. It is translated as CASSLRRPPDEQFF.

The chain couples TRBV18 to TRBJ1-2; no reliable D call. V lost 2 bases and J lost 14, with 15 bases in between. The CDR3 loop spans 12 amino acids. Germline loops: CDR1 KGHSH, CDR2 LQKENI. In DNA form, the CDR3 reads TGTGCCAGCTCACCAACAGTACAGATCCAGACCTTC. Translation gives CASSPTVQIQTF.

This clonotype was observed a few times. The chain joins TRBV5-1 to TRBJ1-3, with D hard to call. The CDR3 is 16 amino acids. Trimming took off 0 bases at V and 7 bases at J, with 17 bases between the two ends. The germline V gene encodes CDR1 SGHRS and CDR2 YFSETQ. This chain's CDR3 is CASSLGLVLAPNTIYF. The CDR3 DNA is TGCGCCAGCAGCTTGGGTTTGGTCCTAGCTCCGAACACCATATATTTT.

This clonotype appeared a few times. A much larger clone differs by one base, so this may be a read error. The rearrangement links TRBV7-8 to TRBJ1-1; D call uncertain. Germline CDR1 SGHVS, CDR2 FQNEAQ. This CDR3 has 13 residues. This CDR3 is CANSPNSDTEAFF. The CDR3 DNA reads TGTGCCAACAGCCCGAACAGTGACACTGAAGCTTTCTTT.

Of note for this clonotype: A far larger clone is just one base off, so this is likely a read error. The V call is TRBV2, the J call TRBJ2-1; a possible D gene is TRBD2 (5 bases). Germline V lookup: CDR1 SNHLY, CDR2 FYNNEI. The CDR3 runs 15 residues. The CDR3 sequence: CAISLTNGVYNEQFF. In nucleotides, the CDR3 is TGTGCCATCAGTTTGACTAACGGGGTCTACAATGAGCAGTTCTTC.

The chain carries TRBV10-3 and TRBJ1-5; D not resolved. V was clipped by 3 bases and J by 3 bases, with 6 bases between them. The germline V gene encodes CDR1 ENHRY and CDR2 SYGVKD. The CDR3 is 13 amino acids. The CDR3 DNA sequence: TGTGCCATCAGTGAACAGAACAATCAGCCCCAGCATTTT. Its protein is CAISEQNNQPQHF.

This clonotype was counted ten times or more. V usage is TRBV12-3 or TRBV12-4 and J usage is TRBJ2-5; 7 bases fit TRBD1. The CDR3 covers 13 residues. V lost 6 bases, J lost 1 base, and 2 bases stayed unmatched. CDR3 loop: CASRWTGQETQYF. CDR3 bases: TGTGCCAGCAGGTGGACAGGCCAAGAGACCCAGTACTTC.

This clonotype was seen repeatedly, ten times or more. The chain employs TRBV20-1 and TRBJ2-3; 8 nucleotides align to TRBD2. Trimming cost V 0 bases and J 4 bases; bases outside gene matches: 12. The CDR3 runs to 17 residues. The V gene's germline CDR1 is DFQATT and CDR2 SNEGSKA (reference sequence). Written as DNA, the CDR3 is TGCAGTGCTAGAGATCCGGGAAGCGGGGGCACAGCAGATACGCAGTATTTT. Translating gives CSARDPGSGGTADTQYF.

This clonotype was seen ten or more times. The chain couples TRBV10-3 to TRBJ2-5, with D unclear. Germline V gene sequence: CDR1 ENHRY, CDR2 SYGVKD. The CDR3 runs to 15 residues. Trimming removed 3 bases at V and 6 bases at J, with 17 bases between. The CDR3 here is CAISDQRTTYQTQYF. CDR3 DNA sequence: TGTGCCATCAGTGACCAACGGACCACCTACCAGACCCAGTACTTC.

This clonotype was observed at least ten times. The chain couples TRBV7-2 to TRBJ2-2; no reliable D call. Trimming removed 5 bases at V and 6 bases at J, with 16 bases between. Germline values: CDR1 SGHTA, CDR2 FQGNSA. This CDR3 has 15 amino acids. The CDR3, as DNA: TGTGCCAGCAGCCGCGTGTCCCTCTTCGCCGGGGAGCTGTTTTTT. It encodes CASSRVSLFAGELFF.